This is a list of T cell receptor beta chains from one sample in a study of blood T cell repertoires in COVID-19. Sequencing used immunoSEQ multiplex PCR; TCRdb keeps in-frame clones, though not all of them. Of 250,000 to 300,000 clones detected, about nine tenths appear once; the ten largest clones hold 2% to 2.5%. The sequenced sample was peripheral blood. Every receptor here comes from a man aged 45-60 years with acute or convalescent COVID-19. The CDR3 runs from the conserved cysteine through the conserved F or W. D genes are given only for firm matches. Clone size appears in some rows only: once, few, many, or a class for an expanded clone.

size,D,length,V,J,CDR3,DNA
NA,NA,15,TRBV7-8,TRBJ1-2,CASSPRSSGNYGYTF,TGTGCCAGCAGCCCTCGATCCTCGGGTAACTATGGCTACACCTTC
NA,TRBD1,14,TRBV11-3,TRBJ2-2,CASRRQGDTGELFF,TGTGCCAGCAGGAGACAGGGGGACACCGGGGAGCTGTTTTTT
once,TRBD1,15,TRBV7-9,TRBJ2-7,CASSLTGGSSYEQYF,TGTGCCAGCAGCTTGACAGGGGGAAGCTCCTACGAGCAGTACTTC
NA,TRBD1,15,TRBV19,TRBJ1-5,CASRGWGQTNQPQHF,TGTGCCAGTAGGGGGTGGGGACAGACCAATCAGCCCCAGCATTTT
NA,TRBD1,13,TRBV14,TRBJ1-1,CASSQDQGAEAFF,TGTGCCAGCAGCCAAGATCAGGGGGCTGAAGCTTTCTTT
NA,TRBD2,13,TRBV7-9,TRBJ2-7,CASSLGLVREQYF,TGTGCCAGCAGCCTCGGACTAGTTCGCGAGCAGTACTTC
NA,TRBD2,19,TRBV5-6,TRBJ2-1,CASSLASGWGGGDYNEQFF,TGTGCCAGCAGCTTGGCGTCGGGCTGGGGCGGGGGTGATTACAATGAGCAGTTCTTC
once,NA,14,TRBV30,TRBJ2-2,CAWKGVRVTGELFF,TGTGCCTGGAAGGGGGTTAGGGTAACCGGGGAGCTGTTTTTT
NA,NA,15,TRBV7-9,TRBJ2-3,CASSLEAGRSGTQYF,TGTGCCAGCAGCTTAGAGGCAGGGCGCTCCGGTACGCAGTATTTT
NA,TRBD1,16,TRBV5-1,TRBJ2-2,CASGTNPGTGMVQLFF,TGCGCCAGCGGCACTAACCCCGGGACAGGGATGGTTCAGCTGTTTTTT
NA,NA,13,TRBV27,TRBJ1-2,CASSSDRNHGYTF,TGTGCCAGCAGCAGCGACAGGAACCATGGCTACACCTTC
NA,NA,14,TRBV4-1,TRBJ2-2,CASSQWASTGELFF,TGCGCCAGCAGCCAGTGGGCCAGCACCGGGGAGCTGTTTTTT
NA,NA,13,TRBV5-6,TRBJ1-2,CASASDRLYGYTF,TGTGCCAGCGCTTCCGACAGGCTATATGGCTACACCTTC
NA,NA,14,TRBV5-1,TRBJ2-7,CASSLANREDEQYF,TGCGCCAGCAGCTTGGCCAACAGGGAAGACGAGCAGTACTTC
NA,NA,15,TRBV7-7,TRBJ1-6,CASSRSAGANSPLHF,TGTGCTAGCAGCCGCTCGGCAGGGGCGAATTCACCCCTCCACTTT
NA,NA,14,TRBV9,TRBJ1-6,CASSVGADNSPLHF,TGTGCCAGCAGCGTAGGGGCTGATAATTCACCCCTCCACTTT
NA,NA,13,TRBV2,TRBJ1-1,CASGRETNTEAFF,TGTGCCAGCGGGCGGGAGACGAACACTGAAGCTTTCTTT
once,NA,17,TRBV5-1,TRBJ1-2,CASSLGPGQGHGYGYTF,TGCGCCAGCAGCTTGGGGCCCGGCCAGGGGCACGGCTATGGCTACACCTTC
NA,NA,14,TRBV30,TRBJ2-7,CAWKVRGSSYEQYF,TGTGCCTGGAAAGTCCGGGGTAGCTCCTACGAGCAGTACTTC
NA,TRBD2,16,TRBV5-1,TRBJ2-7,CASSLPAGGSSYEQYF,TGCGCCAGCAGCCTCCCAGCGGGGGGGAGCTCCTACGAGCAGTACTTC
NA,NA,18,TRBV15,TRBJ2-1,CATSRGEGGGSYGNEQFF,TGTGCCACCAGCAGAGGTGAAGGGGGGGGCTCCTATGGCAATGAGCAGTTCTTC
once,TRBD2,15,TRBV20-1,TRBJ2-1,CSASSSSGGDNEQFF,TGCAGTGCTAGTTCGAGTAGCGGGGGGGATAATGAGCAGTTCTTC
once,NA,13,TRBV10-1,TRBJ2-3,CASTISLGDTQYF,TGCGCCAGCACTATTTCTCTAGGCGATACGCAGTATTTT
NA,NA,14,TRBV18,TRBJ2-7,CASSPGATSYEQYF,TGTGCCAGCTCACCAGGGGCCACCTCCTACGAGCAGTACTTC
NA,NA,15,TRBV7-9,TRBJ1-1,CASSLGRKLNTEAFF,TGTGCCAGCAGCTTAGGCAGAAAACTAAACACTGAAGCTTTCTTT
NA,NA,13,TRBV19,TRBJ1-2,CASSIGFSYGYTF,TGTGCCAGTAGTATCGGTTTTAGCTATGGCTACACCTTC
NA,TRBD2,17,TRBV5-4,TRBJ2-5,CASSRPTLAGLQETQYF,TGTGCCAGCAGCAGGCCCACACTAGCGGGGCTCCAAGAGACCCAGTACTTC
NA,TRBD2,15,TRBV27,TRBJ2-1,CASSLRGGSYNEQFF,TGTGCCAGCAGTCTACGCGGGGGTTCCTACAATGAGCAGTTCTTC
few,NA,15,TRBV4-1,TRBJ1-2,CASSQVGTTNYGYTF,TGCGCCAGCAGCCAAGTAGGGACTACCAACTATGGCTACACCTTC